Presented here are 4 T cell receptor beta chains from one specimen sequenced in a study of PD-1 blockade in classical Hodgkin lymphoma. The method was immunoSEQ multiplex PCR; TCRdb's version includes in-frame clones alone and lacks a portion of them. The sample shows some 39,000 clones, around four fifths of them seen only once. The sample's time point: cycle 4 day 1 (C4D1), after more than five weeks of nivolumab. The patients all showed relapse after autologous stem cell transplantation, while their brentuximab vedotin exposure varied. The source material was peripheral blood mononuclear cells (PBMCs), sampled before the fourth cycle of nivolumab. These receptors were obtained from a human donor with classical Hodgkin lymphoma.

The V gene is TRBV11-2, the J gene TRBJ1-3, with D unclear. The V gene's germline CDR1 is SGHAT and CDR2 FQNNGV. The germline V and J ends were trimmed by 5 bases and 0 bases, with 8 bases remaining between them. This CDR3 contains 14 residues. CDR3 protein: CASSLTSSGNTIYF. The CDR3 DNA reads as TGTGCCAGCAGCCTGACAAGCTCTGGAAACACCATATATTTT.

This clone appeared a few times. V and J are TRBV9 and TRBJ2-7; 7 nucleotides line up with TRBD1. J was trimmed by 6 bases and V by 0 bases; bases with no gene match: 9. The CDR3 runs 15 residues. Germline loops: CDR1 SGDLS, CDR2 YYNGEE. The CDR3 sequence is CASSVATTGVGEQYF. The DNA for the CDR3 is TGTGCCAGCAGCGTAGCTACAACAGGGGTAGGCGAGCAGTACTTC.

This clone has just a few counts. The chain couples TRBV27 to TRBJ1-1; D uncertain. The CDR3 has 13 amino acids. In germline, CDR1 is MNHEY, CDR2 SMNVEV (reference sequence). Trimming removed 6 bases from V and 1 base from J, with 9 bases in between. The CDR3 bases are TGTGCCAGCAGCCCGGCCCAGAACACTGAAGCTTTCTTT. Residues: CASSPAQNTEAFF.

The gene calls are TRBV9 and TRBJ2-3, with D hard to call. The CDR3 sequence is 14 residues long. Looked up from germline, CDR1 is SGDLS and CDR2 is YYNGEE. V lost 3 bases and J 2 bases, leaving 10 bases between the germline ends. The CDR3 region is CASSGAVHTDTQYF. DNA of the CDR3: TGTGCCAGCAGCGGCGCGGTACACACAGATACGCAGTATTTT.